Listed here are 19 T cell receptor beta chains from one sample, sequenced in a study of T cell responses to AZD1222 COVID-19 vaccine. Libraries were prepared by immunoSEQ multiplex PCR; TCRdb keeps only in-frame clonotypes and omits some of them. The table records about 210,000 clones, approximately 94% of them present only once. The specimen comprised peripheral blood, sampled 28 days after the second dose of the MenACWY control vaccine. Receptors originate from an adult who received the MenACWY meningococcal vaccine as a control.

The V and J genes are TRBV20-1 and TRBJ1-1, with 10 bases aligning to TRBD1. J was trimmed by 6 bases and V by 3 bases; bases with no gene match: 1. The CDR3 has 12 amino acids. Germline assignment: CDR1 DFQATT and CDR2 SNEGSKA (reference sequence). The CDR3 sequence is CSASGTGAEAFF. CDR3 in DNA: TGCAGTGCTAGTGGGACAGGGGCTGAAGCTTTCTTT.

The chain couples TRBV24-1 to TRBJ1-5; unclear D gene. The CDR3 has 9 amino acids. In germline, CDR1 is KGHDR, CDR2 SFDVKD. V lost 9 bases to trimming and J lost 5 bases, with 1 base between them. CDR3: CATDQPQHF. The CDR3 bases are TGTGCCACCGATCAGCCCCAGCATTTT.

V is TRBV7-2 and J is TRBJ1-1; 8 bases are a match to TRBD1. The CDR3 sequence is 14 residues long. J was trimmed by 8 bases and V by 3 bases; bases with no gene match: 8. Per germline, CDR1 SGHTA and CDR2 FQGNSA. The CDR3 loop is CASSFGDRRREAFF. CDR3 bases: TGTGCCAGCAGCTTCGGGGACAGGCGCCGCGAAGCTTTCTTT.

In DNA, the CDR3 is TGTGCCAGCAGCTTAGCGGGGCAAGGCAATCAGCCCCAGCATTTT. The encoded protein is CASSLAGQGNQPQHF. The chain links TRBV7-8 to TRBJ1-5; D may be TRBD1 (5 bases). V was trimmed by 0 bases and J by 2 bases, leaving 8 bases between them. Per germline, CDR1 SGHVS and CDR2 FQNEAQ. The CDR3 contains 15 residues. The variable domain in full, with the rest retrieved from reference TRBV7-8 and TRBJ1-5, is GAGVSQSPRYKVAKRGQDVALRCDPISGHVSLFWYQQALGQGPEFLTYFQNEAQLDKSGLPSDRFFAERPEGSVSTLKIQRTQQEDSAVYLCASSLAGQGNQPQHFGDGTRLSIL.

The chain uses TRBV5-6 and TRBJ1-4; 7 nucleotides match TRBD1. V shed 3 bases and J 8 bases; nucleotides not matched to a gene: 10. Germline loops: CDR1 SGHDT, CDR2 YYEEEE. The length of the CDR3 is 15 residues. The CDR3 spells CASSSRQGTGEKLFF. CDR3 nucleotides: TGTGCCAGCAGCTCGAGACAGGGAACAGGGGAAAAACTGTTTTTT.

This chain uses TRBV6-5 with TRBJ2-5; D gene ambiguous. This CDR3 region has 13 residues. Trimming shortened V by 4 bases and J by 1 base, and 7 bases separated the two germline ends. Germline CDR1 is MNHEY and CDR2 is SVGAGI. CDR3 nucleotide sequence: TGTGCCAGCAGTTTCCTAAGCCAAGAGACCCAGTACTTC. This translates into CASSFLSQETQYF.

The chain recombines TRBV6-6 with TRBJ1-1; D gene uncertain. This CDR3 comprises 12 residues. The germline CDR1 and CDR2 sequences are MNHNY and SVGAGI (reference sequence). Deletions cut 2 bases from V and 11 bases from J, with 12 bases between. This chain's CDR3 is CASSYEEVGAFF. The CDR3 DNA is TGTGCCAGCAGTTACGAGGAGGTGGGCGCTTTCTTT.

The chain recombines TRBV7-2 with TRBJ1-2; TRBD1 matches 7 bases. This CDR3 region has 15 residues. The ends lost 1 base at V and 8 bases at J; junction bases unmatched: 10. CDR1 is SGHTA and CDR2 is FQGNSA in the germline V gene. The CDR3 reads CASSLVTARGTGYTF. The DNA for the CDR3 is TGTGCCAGCAGCTTAGTGACTGCCAGGGGGACGGGCTACACCTTC.

The rearrangement joins TRBV7-2 to TRBJ1-6, with TRBD1 as a possible D gene (5 bases). CDR3 length: 14 amino acids. V was trimmed by 5 bases and J by 9 bases, leaving 14 bases between them. Germline V gives CDR1 SGHTA, CDR2 FQGNSA. The CDR3 bases are TGTGCCAGCAGCCCCGGACACGCTGGTTCACCCCTCCACTTT. The encoded protein is CASSPGHAGSPLHF.

The CDR3 nucleotides read TGTGCCAGCACTCTCAGCGTTTCCTACAATGAGCAGTTCTTC. Translating gives CASTLSVSYNEQFF. This rearrangement joins TRBV2 to TRBJ2-1; D unclear. Trimming left V 7 bases short and J 1 base short, with 11 bases between. Per the germline V gene, CDR1 is SNHLY and CDR2 is FYNNEI. This CDR3 spans 14 amino acids.

The chain carries TRBV3-1 (or the pseudogene TRBV3-2) and TRBJ1-2, with D unresolved. The V end lost 2 bases, the J end lost 7 bases, and 20 bases lay between the germline ends. Germline-derived CDR1 and CDR2 are LGHDT and YNNKEL (reference sequence). This CDR3 comprises 16 residues. This chain's CDR3 is CASSQLHKRLTGGYTF. The CDR3 bases are TGTGCCAGCAGCCAACTCCACAAGAGGCTAACGGGTGGCTACACCTTC.

The rearrangement links TRBV6-5 to TRBJ1-5; D not resolved. The CDR3 is 13 residues long. CDR1 MNHEY and CDR2 SVGAGI come from the germline V gene. The V end lost 7 bases, the J end lost 6 bases, and 13 bases lay between the germline ends. The CDR3 coding sequence is TGTGCCAGCACTAAGGGTTTCGGTCAGCCCCAGCATTTT. It codes for CASTKGFGQPQHF.

This chain connects TRBV4-3 to TRBJ2-7; D remains ambiguous. The CDR3 is 15 residues long. V gave up 3 bases and J gave up 0 bases, with 12 bases separating them. The germline V gene has CDR1 LGHNA and CDR2 YSLEER. The CDR3 nucleotides read TGCGCCAGCAGCCATACCTTCCTCAGCTCCTACGAGCAGTACTTC. It encodes CASSHTFLSSYEQYF.

This clone was recorded a few times. DNA for the CDR3: TGTGCCTGGACCAGCTTAAGGGTCGGCTATGGCTACACCTTC. Amino acid sequence: CAWTSLRVGYGYTF. The chain is built from TRBV30 and TRBJ1-2; D is ambiguous. The V end was cut by 4 bases, the J end by 4 bases, with 16 bases between. The CDR3 spans 14 residues. The germline V gene encodes CDR1 GTSNPN and CDR2 SVGIG (reference sequence). Combining the CDR3 with reference TRBV30 and TRBJ1-2 gives the whole variable domain SQTIHQWPATLVQPVGSPLSLECTVEGTSNPNLYWYRQAAGRGLQLLFYSVGIGQISSEVPQNLSASRPQDRQFILSSKKLLLSDSGFYLCAWTSLRVGYGYTFGSGTRLTVV.

This clone has just a few counts. V is TRBV2 and J is TRBJ2-4; 7 bases align to TRBD2. V lost 6 bases, J lost 1 base, and 9 bases stayed unmatched. The CDR3 totals 16 residues. The germline V gene has CDR1 SNHLY and CDR2 FYNNEI. CDR3 nucleotide sequence: TGTGCCAGCAGGACCCTAGCGGCCAGGGCCAAAAACATTCAGTACTTC. It specifies CASRTLAARAKNIQYF.

This sequence joins TRBV15 and TRBJ2-5; unclear D gene. CDR1 is LNHNV, CDR2 YYDKDF, per germline (reference sequence). CDR3 size: 17 residues. The germline V and J ends were trimmed by 3 bases and 1 base, with 18 bases remaining between them. CDR3 in amino acids: CATSSLLLPALQETQYF. The CDR3 DNA sequence: TGTGCCACCAGCAGCCTCCTACTGCCGGCCCTCCAAGAGACCCAGTACTTC.

This clone was detected only once. V usage is TRBV14 and J usage is TRBJ2-7, with a possible D match to TRBD1 (6 bases). In germline, CDR1 is SGHDN, CDR2 FVKESK. V was trimmed by 1 base and J by 6 bases, leaving 13 bases between them. The CDR3 covers 14 residues. The CDR3 DNA follows: TGTGCCAGCAGCCAAGGCCCTACAGGGTTCGAGCAGTACTTC. Translation: CASSQGPTGFEQYF.

CDR3 DNA: TGTGCCAGCAGCCAAGGTTCACTAGCGGCCCCGGTGGGGCAGTTCTTC. Residues: CASSQGSLAAPVGQFF. V is TRBV3-1 (or the pseudogene TRBV3-2) and J is TRBJ2-1; 8 bases are shared with TRBD2. Germline V CDR1 and CDR2: LGHDT, YNNKEL (reference sequence). There are 16 residues in the CDR3. J gave up 12 bases and V 1 base, and 14 bases lay outside the gene matches.

The genes are TRBV5-8 and TRBJ2-1; TRBD2 aligns across 9 bases. Germline V lookup: CDR1 SGHTS, CDR2 YDEGEE. J lost 10 bases, V lost 1 base, and 9 bases had no gene match. This CDR3 is built from 15 residues. The chain's CDR3 is CASSLWAGGGGEQFF. The CDR3 coding sequence is TGTGCCAGCAGCTTGTGGGCGGGAGGGGGAGGCGAGCAGTTCTTC.